By frequency in the sample, the clone carrying this T cell receptor (beta chain) is medium-sized (0.01 to 0.1%). Its antigen remains unidentified. Germline V gene data show CDR1 as GTSNPN and CDR2 as SVGIG (reference sequence). This CDR3 has 12 residues. V lost 5 bases, J lost 5 bases, and 12 bases lay in between. These data are taken from a study of immune heterogeneity within non-small cell lung tumors. Across the study: Tumors were classified as 4 squamous cell carcinomas, approximately nine non-squamous carcinomas and 1 not otherwise specified.

Bulk tumor gDNA, around 630 ng per sample, served as the TCR template. Biopsy collection occurred during surgery, with several far-apart biopsies per primary tumor. Samples came from untreated patients having curative surgery for newly diagnosed non-small cell lung cancer. The donors were patients with newly diagnosed non-small cell lung cancer undergoing curative-intent surgery. Points from the study as a whole: Site-unique high-frequency clones occurred alongside identical dominant CDR3 beta clonotypes that recurred across tumor sites within a patient. In tumor regions, T-cell clonality showed a moderate but significant correlation with local tumor mutational burden (R approximately 0.33).

Multiplex PCR with 32 V and 13 J primers amplified TCR beta CDR3. TCRdb re-called the multiplex PCR reads with MiXCR, one entry per CDR3 protein. This table holds 14,000 to 15,000 distinct CDR3 sequences, 25% to 35% found once. The TCR was taken from a man aged 35-49 years with non-small cell lung cancer. What was sequenced was lung tumor tissue. This chain uses TRBV30 with TRBJ1-1, with D possibly matching TRBD1 (5 bases). The CDR3 sequence is CAWSKGLTEAFF. Written as DNA, the CDR3 is TGTGCCTGGTCTAAGGGGTTGACTGAAGCTTTCTTT. The variable domain in full, with the rest retrieved from reference TRBV30 and TRBJ1-1, is SQTIHQWPATLVQPVGSPLSLECTVEGTSNPNLYWYRQAAGRGLQLLFYSVGIGQISSEVPQNLSASRPQDRQFILSSKKLLLSDSGFYLCAWSKGLTEAFFGQGTRLTVV.